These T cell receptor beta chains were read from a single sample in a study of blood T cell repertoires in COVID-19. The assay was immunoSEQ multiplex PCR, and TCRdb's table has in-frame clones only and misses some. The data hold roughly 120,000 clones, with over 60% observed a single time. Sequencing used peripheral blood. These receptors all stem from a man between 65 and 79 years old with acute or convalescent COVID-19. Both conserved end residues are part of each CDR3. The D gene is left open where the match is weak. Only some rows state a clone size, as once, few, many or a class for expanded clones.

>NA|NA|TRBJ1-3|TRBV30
TGTGCCTGGAGTGTACTAGCCGGAAACACCATATATTTT
CAWSVLAGNTIYF
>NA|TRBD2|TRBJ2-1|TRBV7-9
TGTGCCAGCAGCCTACTAGCGGGTGGACCGGATGAGCAGTTCTTC
CASSLLAGGPDEQFF
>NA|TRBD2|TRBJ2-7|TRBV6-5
TGTGCCAGCAGTCGACTAGCGGGGGGCGCCTACGAGCAGTACTTC
CASSRLAGGAYEQYF
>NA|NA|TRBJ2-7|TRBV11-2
TGTGCCAGCAGCTTAGACAGGGTCTACGAGCAGTACTTC
CASSLDRVYEQYF
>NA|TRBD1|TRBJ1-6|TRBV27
TGTGCCAGCAGTCTAATGCCGGGACAGGGTGGCTCACCCCTCCACTTT
CASSLMPGQGGSPLHF
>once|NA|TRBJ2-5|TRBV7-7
TGTGCCAGCAGCCCCGCCGCAGGTAATCAAGAGACCCAGTACTTC
CASSPAAGNQETQYF
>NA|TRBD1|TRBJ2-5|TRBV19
TGTGCCAGTAGTCTTGACAGGGAATTTGGCCAAGAGACCCAGTACTTC
CASSLDREFGQETQYF
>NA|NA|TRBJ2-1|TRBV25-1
TGTGCCAGCAGTGAATTAGGAAAGGGGGACAATGAGCAGTTCTTC
CASSELGKGDNEQFF
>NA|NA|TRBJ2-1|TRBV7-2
TGTGCCAGCAGCACCGCGGGGAATTACAATGAGCAGTTCTTC
CASSTAGNYNEQFF
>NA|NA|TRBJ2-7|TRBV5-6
TGTGCCAGCAGCTTAGGATCGCGCGGGATCTCCTACGAGCAGTACTTC
CASSLGSRGISYEQYF
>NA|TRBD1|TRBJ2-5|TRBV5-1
TGCGCCAGCAGCTTCGGGACAGGGGGAGAGACCCAGTACTTC
CASSFGTGGETQYF
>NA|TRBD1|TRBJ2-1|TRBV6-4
TGTGCCAGCAGTCCCCGGACAGGGGCTTACAATGAGCAGTTCTTC
CASSPRTGAYNEQFF
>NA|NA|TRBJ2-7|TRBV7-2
TGTGCCAGCAGCTTAGATACAGGGTCCTACGAGCAGTACTTC
CASSLDTGSYEQYF
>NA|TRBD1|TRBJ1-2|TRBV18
TGTGCCAGCTCACCACCGACAGGGTCTAATTATGGCTACACCTTC
CASSPPTGSNYGYTF
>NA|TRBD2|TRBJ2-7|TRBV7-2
TGTGCCAGCAGCTTACTAGCGGAGGGATACGAGCAGTACTTC
CASSLLAEGYEQYF